Below are 7 T cell receptor beta chains sequenced from a single sample in a study of technical replicates of blood from several donors. The protocol was immunoSEQ multiplex PCR, while the TCRdb copy is restricted to in-frame clones and leaves out a portion. Seen here are tens of thousands of clones, around 87% observed once, and the top ten hold roughly 5.3%. The specimen was PBMCs. These TCRs come from a human donor in good health. Some clones in this sample may be carry-over from other donors' samples.

The chain couples TRBV7-6 to TRBJ1-2; D gene ambiguous. Per the germline V gene, CDR1 is SGHVS and CDR2 is FNYEAQ. The germline V and J ends were trimmed by 3 bases and 8 bases, with 10 bases remaining between them. The CDR3 is 12 amino acids. The DNA of the CDR3 is TGTGCCAGCAGCTTGCGAACGGGGGGCTACACCTTC. Its protein is CASSLRTGGYTF.

This clone was detected only a few times. The rearrangement links TRBV19 to TRBJ1-4; possibly TRBD1 for D (5 bases). Germline V gives CDR1 LNHDA, CDR2 SQIVND (reference sequence). The CDR3 consists of 13 residues. Deletions cut 5 bases from V and 8 bases from J, with 12 bases between. The CDR3 nucleotides are TGTGCCAGTAGTCGTGGGGCTAGAGAAAAACTGTTTTTT. Translation: CASSRGAREKLFF. The whole variable domain, filled in from reference TRBV19 and TRBJ1-4, reads DGGITQSPKYLFRKEGQNVTLSCEQNLNHDAMYWYRQDPGQGLRLIYYSQIVNDFQKGDIAEGYSVSREKKESFPLTVTSAQKNPTAFYLCASSRGAREKLFFGSGTQLSVL.

This clone was observed once. Compared with germline, one end of the junction differs, possibly owing to a read error. This chain links TRBV27 with TRBJ2-7; 7 bases map to TRBD1. Germline V gene lookup returns CDR1 MNHEY and CDR2 SMNVEV (reference sequence). The CDR3 sequence is 14 residues long. The CDR3 spells CASSFQGESYKQYF. CDR3 bases: TGTGCCAGCAGTTTCCAGGGGGAATCCTACAAGCAGTACTTC.

The V gene is TRBV19, the J gene TRBJ1-1; TRBD1 might be the D (5 bases). V shed 9 bases and J shed 4 bases, with 18 bases lying between them. The V gene's germline CDR1 is LNHDA and CDR2 SQIVND (reference sequence). This CDR3 contains 14 residues. CDR3 sequence (DNA): TGTGCCAGCAGCAACCCGGGGGTGGCCACTGAAGCTTTCTTT. Translated: CASSNPGVATEAFF.

The chain combines TRBV7-2 with TRBJ2-5, with 7 positions matching TRBD1. Losses at the gene ends were 5 bases for V and 3 bases for J; bases not matched to a gene: 12. There are 16 residues in the CDR3. Germline CDR1 reads SGHTA; CDR2 reads FQGNSA. The CDR3 loop is CASSLLPGTAKETQYF. In nucleotides, the CDR3 is TGTGCCAGCAGCCTCCTCCCCGGGACAGCTAAAGAGACCCAGTACTTC.

The chain carries TRBV7-6 and TRBJ2-7; TRBD1 matches 9 bases. V shed 4 bases, J shed 7 bases, and the junction held 11 bases outside the gene matches. Germline V gene data show CDR1 as SGHVS and CDR2 as FNYEAQ. CDR3 size: 15 residues. The CDR3 spells CASSSYRQQGAEQYF. The CDR3 bases are TGTGCCAGCAGCTCTTACCGCCAACAGGGGGCTGAGCAGTACTTC.

V and J are TRBV21-1 and TRBJ2-2; the table's D call TRBD2 went unverified against the DNA. TRBV21-1 is deemed a pseudogene. The CDR3 loop spans 15 amino acids. CDR3 sequence: CASSKGGGDTGELFF. In nucleotides, the CDR3 is TGTGCCAGCAGCAAAGGGGGGGGAGACACCGGGGAGCTGTTTTTT.